This paragraph covers one TCR beta chain sequence. The junction shows a germline mismatch at one end, possibly a read error. The sample is drawn from a study of response to subunit inactivated influenza vaccine. TCRdb reprocessed the RT-PCR reads with MiXCR, giving one entry per CDR3 protein. The sample has 300,000 to 350,000 distinct CDR3 sequences; approximately 20% are singletons. Germline-derived CDR1 and CDR2 are SGHAT and FQNNGV. The CDR3 is 15 amino acids. This sample comprised PBMCs from blood, obtained less than 22 months after vaccination. The source is a man in his fifties or sixties who received an inactivated influenza vaccine. The V gene is TRBV11-2, the J gene TRBJ2-2; TRBD1 is a possible D gene (6 bases). CDR3 amino acids: CANSLELRGPGELFF. CDR3 in DNA: TGTGCCAACAGCTTAGAGCTCAGGGGACCCGGGGAGCTGTTTTTT.